Shown below are 21 T cell receptor beta chains from a single sample sequenced in a study of control samples from healthy donors and cancer patients. This table comes from immunoSEQ multiplex PCR, and its TCRdb copy is limited to in-frame clones, with some not included. The data contain under 200,000 clones, approximately 86% of them singletons. The sequenced sample consisted of blood. These TCRs come from a woman aged 25 to 39 in good health.

The chain combines TRBV19 with TRBJ2-5; TRBD1 is a possible D gene (6 bases). Deletions cut 5 bases from V and 5 bases from J, with 12 bases between. CDR3 size: 13 residues. Germline CDR1 reads LNHDA; CDR2 reads SQIVND (reference sequence). The CDR3 loop reads CASSGAQGETQYF. As DNA, the CDR3 is TGTGCCAGTAGTGGGGCACAGGGCGAGACCCAGTACTTC.

DNA of the CDR3: TGCGCCAGCAGCTCGGGACAGGCACAAGAGACCCAGTACTTC. Translated, it gives CASSSGQAQETQYF. This chain links TRBV5-1 with TRBJ2-5; 8 positions match TRBD1. The V segment lost 3 bases and the J segment 2 bases; nucleotides outside the gene matches: 3. Germline-derived CDR1 and CDR2 are SGHRS and YFSETQ. The CDR3 runs 14 residues.

The CDR3 here is CATRGTGDYEQYF. The DNA of the CDR3 is TGTGCCACCAGGGGGACGGGGGACTACGAGCAGTACTTC. The chain links TRBV10-3 to TRBJ2-7, with D perhaps TRBD1 (7 bases). Germline lookup yields CDR1 ENHRY and CDR2 SYGVKD. The V end lost 10 bases, the J end lost 3 bases, and 16 bases lay between the germline ends. This CDR3 contains 13 residues.

The genes are TRBV5-1 and TRBJ2-2, with 10 bases fitting TRBD2. V gave up 5 bases and J gave up 5 bases; unmatched junction bases: 6. Germline values: CDR1 SGHRS, CDR2 YFSETQ. The CDR3 has 15 amino acids. CDR3 residues: CASRPGTSETGELFF. Here the CDR3 DNA reads TGCGCCAGCAGGCCCGGGACTAGCGAAACCGGGGAGCTGTTTTTT. Filled out from reference TRBV5-1 and TRBJ2-2, the complete variable domain reads KAGVTQTPRYLIKTRGQQVTLSCSPISGHRSVSWYQQTPGQGLQFLFEYFSETQRNKGNFPGRFSGRQFSNSRSEMNVSTLELGDSALYLCASRPGTSETGELFFGEGSRLTVL.

Only a few counts were recorded for this clone. The rearrangement links TRBV5-4 to TRBJ1-1, with D unresolved. Germline-derived CDR1 and CDR2 are SGHNT and YYREEE (reference sequence). Trimming took 2 bases from V and 2 from J, leaving 7 bases between them. The CDR3 consists of 13 residues. The DNA of the CDR3 is TGTGCCAGCAGCTTAGAACGTAACACTGAAGCTTTCTTT. It yields the protein CASSLERNTEAFF.

This clone turned up a few times. The chain joins TRBV27 to TRBJ2-5; 9 positions match TRBD1. The CDR3 has 14 amino acids. The ends lost 6 bases at V and 2 bases at J; junction bases unmatched: 4. The germline CDR1 and CDR2 sequences are MNHEY and SMNVEV (reference sequence). The CDR3 nucleotides read TGTGCCAGCAGCGATGACAGGGGGCAAGAGACCCAGTACTTC. It encodes CASSDDRGQETQYF.

The V call is TRBV9, the J call TRBJ2-1; TRBD1 aligns across 8 bases. The CDR3 totals 15 residues. V lost 0 bases, J lost 5 bases, and 4 bases stayed unmatched. Germline lookup yields CDR1 SGDLS and CDR2 YYNGEE. The CDR3 coding sequence is TGTGCCAGCAGCGTAGGACAGGGGTTCGACAATGAGCAGTTCTTC. This codes for CASSVGQGFDNEQFF.

The chain recombines TRBV7-9 with TRBJ1-1, with D maybe TRBD1 (6 bases). The germline gives CDR1 SEHNR, CDR2 FQNEAQ (reference sequence). The CDR3 runs 18 residues. Between the trimmed V and J ends, which lost 5 bases and 4 bases, there was a span of 26 bases. The CDR3 loop is CASSIPAGARSDGTEAFF. The CDR3, as DNA: TGTGCCAGCAGCATACCAGCAGGGGCCCGGAGTGATGGCACTGAAGCTTTCTTT.

The chain recombines TRBV11-2 with TRBJ2-1; 10 nucleotides agree with TRBD1. V gave up 5 bases and J gave up 6 bases; unmatched junction bases: 7. The CDR3 sequence is 15 residues long. CDR1 SGHAT and CDR2 FQNNGV come from the germline V gene. As DNA, the CDR3 is TGTGCCAGCAGCAAGATTTGGACAGGGGGCAATGAGCAGTTCTTC. Protein sequence: CASSKIWTGGNEQFF.

CDR3 DNA sequence: TGTGCCAGCAGTTTACGGACAGGTTATAATTCACCCCTCCACTTT. It codes for CASSLRTGYNSPLHF. V and J are TRBV28 and TRBJ1-6, with 7 bases matching TRBD1. Germline assignment: CDR1 MDHEN and CDR2 SYDVKM. This CDR3 is 15 amino acids long. Trimming removed 2 bases from V and 4 bases from J; junction bases left unmatched: 2.

The V call is TRBV15, the J call TRBJ2-5, with D hard to call. The V and J ends lost 0 bases and 5 bases respectively, with 10 bases between them. CDR3 length: 14 amino acids. Germline V gene data show CDR1 as LNHNV and CDR2 as YYDKDF (reference sequence). CDR3 region: CATSRDIGWETQYF. CDR3 nucleotide sequence: TGTGCCACCAGCAGAGATATAGGCTGGGAGACCCAGTACTTC. Filled out from reference TRBV15 and TRBJ2-5, the complete variable domain reads DAMVIQNPRYQVTQFGKPVTLSCSQTLNHNVMYWYQQKSSQAPKLLFHYYDKDFNNEADTPDNFQSRRPNTSFCFLDIRSPGLGDTAMYLCATSRDIGWETQYFGPGTRLLVL.

V usage is TRBV5-4 and J usage is TRBJ1-6, with D maybe TRBD1 (5 bases). The length of the CDR3 is 19 residues. Germline lookup yields CDR1 SGHNT and CDR2 YYREEE (reference sequence). V was cut by 3 bases and J by 7 bases, with 26 bases left in between. CDR3 residues: CASSWGFMDGLGYNSPLHF. In nucleotides, the CDR3 is TGTGCCAGCAGCTGGGGGTTTATGGACGGACTCGGCTACAATTCACCCCTCCACTTT.

The chain couples TRBV5-4 to TRBJ2-1; 11 positions match TRBD2. V was clipped by 1 base and J by 8 bases; unmatched bases: 8. CDR1 is SGHNT, CDR2 YYREEE, per germline (reference sequence). The length of the CDR3 is 16 residues. CDR3 nucleotide sequence: TGTGCCAGCAGCTTGTATTTAGCGGGGGGGCAGGATGAGCAGTTCTTC. Its translation: CASSLYLAGGQDEQFF.

This clone was detected once. The chain uses TRBV4-2 and TRBJ2-1; D not certain. The CDR3 contains 14 residues. CDR1 is LGHNA and CDR2 is YNFKEQ in the germline V gene. Trimming took off 1 base at V and 11 bases at J, with 15 bases between the two ends. This chain's CDR3 is CASSQALDTYKQFF. DNA for the CDR3: TGTGCCAGCAGCCAAGCGTTGGATACCTACAAGCAGTTCTTC.

The V call is TRBV19, the J call TRBJ1-5; TRBD1 matches at 7 bases. The CDR3 sequence is 14 residues long. The V gene end was trimmed by 6 bases and the J gene end by 4 bases; junction bases not matched to a gene: 6. Germline lookup yields CDR1 LNHDA and CDR2 SQIVND (reference sequence). The CDR3 DNA reads as TGTGCCAGTAGGAGCAGGGGGAGGAATCAGCCCCAGCATTTT. Translation: CASRSRGRNQPQHF.

Here the CDR3 reads CASRDGQGASYGYTF. CDR3 coding DNA: TGCGCCAGCAGGGACGGACAGGGGGCCAGCTATGGCTACACCTTC. The gene calls are TRBV5-1 and TRBJ1-2, with 11 bases lining up with TRBD1. The CDR3 consists of 15 residues. Trimming at V came to 5 bases and at J to 4 bases, leaving 7 bases not matched to a gene. The V gene's germline CDR1 is SGHRS and CDR2 YFSETQ.

J is TRBJ1-5 and V is TRBV19, with D possibly TRBD1 on 5 matching bases. The CDR3 is 14 amino acids. Germline V gene data show CDR1 as LNHDA and CDR2 as SQIVND (reference sequence). V dropped 4 bases and J dropped 11 bases, with 18 bases sitting between them. In DNA form, the CDR3 reads TGTGCCAGTAGTACGGGACGCCCGGGGTGGTCCCAGCATTTT. Protein sequence: CASSTGRPGWSQHF.

This clone was seen once. The genes are TRBV29-1 and TRBJ1-6; 7 nucleotides line up with TRBD1. The CDR3 is 14 amino acids. Trimming cost V 6 bases and J 8 bases; bases outside gene matches: 10. The V gene's germline CDR1 is SQVTM and CDR2 ANQGSEA. CDR3 in amino acids: CSVSQGLGHSPLHF. The CDR3 nucleotides read TGCAGCGTCTCACAGGGGTTAGGTCATTCACCCCTCCACTTT.

This chain uses TRBV7-8 with TRBJ1-6, with 11 nucleotides matching TRBD1. The CDR3 has 15 residues. Germline CDR1 SGHVS, CDR2 FQNEAQ. The V and J ends lost 5 bases and 9 bases, in that order; junction bases with no gene match: 6. The CDR3 coding sequence is TGTGCCAGCAGCAGAGGGACAGGGGGTGGTTCACCCCTCCACTTT. Residues: CASSRGTGGGSPLHF. Supplemented by reference TRBV7-8 and TRBJ1-6, the full variable domain reads GAGVSQSPRYKVAKRGQDVALRCDPISGHVSLFWYQQALGQGPEFLTYFQNEAQLDKSGLPSDRFFAERPEGSVSTLKIQRTQQEDSAVYLCASSRGTGGGSPLHFGNGTRLTVT.

For the CDR3, the DNA is TGTGCCAGCAGTAAGCGGGCGGTTAGGCAGGCTGGCTACACCTTC. It yields the protein CASSKRAVRQAGYTF. V is TRBV2 and J is TRBJ1-2; D is undetermined. V gave up 5 bases and J gave up 7 bases, with 20 bases separating them. The CDR3 totals 15 residues. Germline assignment: CDR1 SNHLY and CDR2 FYNNEI.

This clone was picked up one time. The gene calls are TRBV6-6 and TRBJ1-1; 11 positions agree with TRBD1. This CDR3 comprises 15 residues. V dropped 6 bases and J dropped 4; count of bases not matched to a gene: 7. Germline V gene sequence: CDR1 MNHNY, CDR2 SVGAGI (reference sequence). CDR3 nucleotide sequence: TGTGCCAGCAGAACCAGAGGGACAGGGGGCACTGAAGCTTTCTTT. Translating it yields CASRTRGTGGTEAFF.